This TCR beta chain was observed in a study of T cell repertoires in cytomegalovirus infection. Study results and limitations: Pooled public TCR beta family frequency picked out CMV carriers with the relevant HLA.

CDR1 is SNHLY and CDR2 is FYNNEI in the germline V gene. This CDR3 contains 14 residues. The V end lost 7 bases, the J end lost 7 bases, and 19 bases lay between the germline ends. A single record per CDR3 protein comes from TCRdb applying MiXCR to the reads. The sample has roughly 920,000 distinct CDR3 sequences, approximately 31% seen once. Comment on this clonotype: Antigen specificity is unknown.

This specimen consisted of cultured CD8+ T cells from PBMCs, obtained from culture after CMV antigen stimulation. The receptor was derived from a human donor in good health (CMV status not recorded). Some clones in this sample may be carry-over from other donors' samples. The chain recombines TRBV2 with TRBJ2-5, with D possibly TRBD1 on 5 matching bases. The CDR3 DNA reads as TGTGCCAGCACTGACACAGGACCCCGGTGGACCCAGTACTTC. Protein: CASTDTGPRWTQYF.